These 4 T cell receptor beta chains were all obtained from the same sample, sequenced in a study of OX40 agonist ivuxolimab in advanced cancers. Generated by immunoSEQ multiplex PCR, the TCRdb table keeps only in-frame clones and is missing some. The table lists just over 80,000 clones, approximately 90% of them singletons, with roughly 0.7% in the top ten. The starting material was CD4+ or CD8+ T cells sorted from blood, obtained in a trial of the OX40 agonist ivuxolimab. These receptors were obtained from an adult with an advanced solid tumor such as melanoma, head and neck, liver or kidney cancer.

This chain uses TRBV15 with TRBJ2-2, with D perhaps TRBD1 or TRBD2 (5 bases each). V was clipped by 0 bases and J by 8 bases, with 16 bases between them. The CDR3 is 16 residues long. Per germline, CDR1 LNHNV and CDR2 YYDKDF (reference sequence). The CDR3 region is CATSRDYGTARGELFF. CDR3 in DNA: TGTGCCACCAGCAGAGATTACGGGACGGCGCGAGGGGAGCTGTTTTTT.

The chain is built from TRBV19 and TRBJ1-5; 7 bases match TRBD1. V shed 7 bases and J 7 bases; nucleotides not matched to a gene: 7. Germline V gives CDR1 LNHDA, CDR2 SQIVND (reference sequence). The CDR3 contains 13 residues. The CDR3 DNA reads TGTGCCAGTAAAGACAGGGCCGGGCAGCCCCAGCATTTT. Residues: CASKDRAGQPQHF.

The chain uses TRBV2 and TRBJ2-3, with 8 positions matching TRBD1. With V trimmed by 2 bases and J by 4 bases, 8 bases remained unmatched. This CDR3 has 16 amino acids. The V gene's germline CDR1 is SNHLY and CDR2 FYNNEI. CDR3 sequence: CASSELVPGGADTQYF. The CDR3 DNA reads TGTGCCAGCAGTGAATTAGTTCCAGGGGGCGCAGATACGCAGTATTTT.

The chain uses TRBV5-1 and TRBJ1-1; no clear D gene. V was pared by 3 bases and J by 1 base, with 10 bases between. Germline V CDR1 and CDR2: SGHRS, YFSETQ. The CDR3 consists of 14 residues. The CDR3 reads CASSSTAGNTEAFF. CDR3 coding DNA: TGCGCCAGCAGCTCCACCGCAGGGAACACTGAAGCTTTCTTT.